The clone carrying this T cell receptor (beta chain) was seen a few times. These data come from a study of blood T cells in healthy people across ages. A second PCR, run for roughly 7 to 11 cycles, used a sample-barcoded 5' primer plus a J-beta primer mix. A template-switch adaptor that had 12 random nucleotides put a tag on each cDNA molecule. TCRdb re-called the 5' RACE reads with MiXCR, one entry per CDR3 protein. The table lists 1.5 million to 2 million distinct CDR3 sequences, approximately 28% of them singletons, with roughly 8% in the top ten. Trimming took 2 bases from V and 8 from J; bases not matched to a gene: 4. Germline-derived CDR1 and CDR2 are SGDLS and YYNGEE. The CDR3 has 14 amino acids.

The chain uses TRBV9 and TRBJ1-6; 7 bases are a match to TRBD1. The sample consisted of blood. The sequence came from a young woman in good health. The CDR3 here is CASSVGTAYSPLHF. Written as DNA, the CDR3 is TGTGCCAGCAGCGTGGGGACAGCCTATTCACCCCTCCACTTT.